This T cell receptor beta chain came from a study of early T cells in non-severe SARS-CoV-2 infection. On the study more broadly: Sequencing of bulk RNA from unsorted whole blood was done, without chain pairing. Study observations and caveats: Anti-spike CD8 responses were favored in VDJdb matching, and private and CD4 specificities were missed.

As regards this clonotype: Its antigen is not identified.

TCRdb itself ran the 5' RACE reads through MiXCR, one entry per CDR3 protein. The repertoire holds 95,000 to 100,000 distinct CDR3 sequences, less than 15% seen once, with 2% to 2.5% in the top ten. Germline assignment: CDR1 MNHEY and CDR2 SVGAGI. Trimming shortened V by 6 bases and J by 6 bases, and 15 bases separated the two germline ends. The CDR3 contains 13 residues. The chain carries TRBV6-5 and TRBJ2-7; possibly TRBD2 for D (7 bases). Source material: whole blood. The clonotype was recovered from an adult who was a healthcare worker with PCR-confirmed SARS-CoV-2 infection or an uninfected control (not recorded which). CDR3 sequence: CASSFARGGEQYF. For the CDR3, the DNA is TGTGCCAGCAGCTTCGCTAGGGGGGGCGAGCAGTACTTC.